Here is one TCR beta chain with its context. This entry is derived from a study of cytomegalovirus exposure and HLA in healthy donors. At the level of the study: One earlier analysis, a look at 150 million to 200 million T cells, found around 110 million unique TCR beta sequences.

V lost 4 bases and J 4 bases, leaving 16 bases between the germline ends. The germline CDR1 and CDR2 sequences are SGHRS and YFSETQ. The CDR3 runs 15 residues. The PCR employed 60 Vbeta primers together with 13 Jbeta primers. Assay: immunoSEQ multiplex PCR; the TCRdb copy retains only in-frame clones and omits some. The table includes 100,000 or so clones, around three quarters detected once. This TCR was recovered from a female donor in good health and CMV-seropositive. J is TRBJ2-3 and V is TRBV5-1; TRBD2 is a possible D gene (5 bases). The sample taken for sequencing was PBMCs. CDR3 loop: CASSPLPGSADTQYF. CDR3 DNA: TGCGCCAGCAGCCCTCTTCCGGGGTCGGCAGATACGCAGTATTTT.